The source of this T cell receptor (beta chain) is a study of T cells in Graves' hyperthyroidism and ophthalmopathy. Diagnoses used clinical symptoms, serum thyroxine and TRAb, thyroid ultrasound and orbital computed tomography. Fresh peripheral blood, 9.5 to 10 ml of it, supplied the PBMCs. The investigators amplified TCR beta CDR3 regions from RNA transcripts. HTBI primers were the set used in a first-round RT-PCR of the TCR CDR3. TCRdb passed the multiplex PCR reads through MiXCR, listing each CDR3 protein once. The top ten hold 15% to 20% of the sample, which has 550,000 to 600,000 distinct CDR3 sequences, around 17% seen once. The CDR3 sequence is 15 residues long. Germline V CDR1 and CDR2: SQVTM, ANQGSEA. Trimming removed 0 bases from V and 1 base from J; junction bases left unmatched: 4. Study-level results: Blood also carried most thyroid clonotypes expanded above 0.001.

In regard to this clonotype: The target antigen is unknown.

The sample consisted of blood. The chain is built from TRBV29-1 and TRBJ1-1, with 8 nucleotides matching TRBD1. This clonotype was sampled from a young woman with Graves' hyperthyroidism. The CDR3 region has the DNA TGCAGCGTTGAAGATCCCGACAGGGGGAACACTGAAGCTTTCTTT. Protein sequence: CSVEDPDRGNTEAFF.